One and the same sample provided the 26 T cell receptor beta chains below, sequenced in a study of T cells after yellow fever vaccination. A single record per CDR3 protein comes from TCRdb applying MiXCR to the 5' RACE reads. Of around 340,000 distinct CDR3 sequences listed, around 13% are singletons. The sequencing used CD4+ T cells sorted from PBMCs, collected 15 days after the yellow fever booster vaccination. The receptors shown here come from a man aged 18 to 30 who received the YFV17D yellow fever vaccine.

This sequence joins TRBV6-5 and TRBJ1-4; a weak D match, TRBD1 (5 bases). This CDR3 comprises 16 residues. Germline-derived CDR1 and CDR2 are MNHEY and SVGAGI. V lost 5 bases, J lost 3 bases, and 16 bases lay in between. Here the CDR3 reads CASSRRQLGANEKLFF. CDR3 DNA sequence: TGTGCCAGCAGTCGACGACAGTTGGGGGCTAATGAAAAACTGTTTTTT.

The chain has TRBV5-4 and TRBJ2-3, with D possibly TRBD1 on 6 matching bases. Trimming stripped 3 bases from V and 2 bases from J, with 13 bases between. The CDR3 runs 15 residues. The germline V gene has CDR1 SGHNT and CDR2 YYREEE (reference sequence). CDR3 region: CASSSMTGYTDTQYF. The DNA of the CDR3 is TGTGCCAGCAGCTCTATGACAGGTTACACAGATACGCAGTATTTT. Complete variable domain (other parts from reference TRBV5-4 and TRBJ2-3): ETGVTQSPTHLIKTRGQQVTLRCSSQSGHNTVSWYQQALGQGPQFIFQYYREEENGRGNFPPRFSGLQFPNYSSELNVNALELDDSALYLCASSSMTGYTDTQYFGPGTRLTVL.

The chain combines TRBV9 with TRBJ1-1; D is possibly TRBD1 (5 bases). This CDR3 spans 13 amino acids. The ends were cut back, 0 bases at V and 7 bases at J, with 10 bases in the middle. Germline loops: CDR1 SGDLS, CDR2 YYNGEE. The CDR3 protein is CASSVGWGSEAFF. The CDR3 region has the DNA TGTGCCAGCAGCGTAGGATGGGGCAGTGAAGCTTTCTTT.

There are a few counts of this clonotype. The chain uses TRBV12-5 and TRBJ2-4; no reliable D call. The V and J ends lost 3 bases and 6 bases respectively, with 6 bases between them. The CDR3 has 12 amino acids. CDR1 and CDR2 (germline): LGHNT, FRNRAP. DNA for the CDR3: TGTGCTAGTGGTTTACACCCAAACATTCAGTACTTC. This gives the protein CASGLHPNIQYF.

This clonotype was observed a few times. This chain uses TRBV5-1 with TRBJ2-2, with 7 nucleotides matching TRBD1. Germline CDR1 is SGHRS and CDR2 is YFSETQ. V lost 4 bases and J lost 4; bases outside the gene matches: 7. This CDR3 spans 15 amino acids. CDR3 sequence (DNA): TGCGCCAGCAGCCCCGGACAGGAGAGCACCGGGGAGCTGTTTTTT. Translating it yields CASSPGQESTGELFF.

The V and J genes are TRBV7-9 and TRBJ2-5; D remains unclear. The CDR3 is 15 residues long. Trimming shortened V by 5 bases and J by 5 bases, and 18 bases separated the two germline ends. Looked up from germline, CDR1 is SEHNR and CDR2 is FQNEAQ (reference sequence). CDR3 loop: CASSRNSAVKETQYF. Here the CDR3 DNA reads TGTGCCAGCAGCCGAAACTCTGCGGTAAAGGAGACCCAGTACTTC.

This clonotype came up a few times. In nucleotides, the CDR3 is TGTGCCACCAGTGATGGGACAACTCGAGACGAGCAGTACTTC. Protein sequence: CATSDGTTRDEQYF. This sequence joins TRBV24-1 and TRBJ2-7; possible D gene TRBD1, 6 bases. The CDR3 runs to 14 residues. Trimming cost V 3 bases and J 5 bases, with 13 bases left between them. CDR1 KGHDR and CDR2 SFDVKD come from the germline V gene.

V and J are TRBV7-8 and TRBJ2-7; D gene unclear. Per germline, CDR1 SGHVS and CDR2 FQNEAQ. The CDR3 runs 13 residues. V was trimmed by 3 bases and J by 5 bases, leaving 11 bases between them. CDR3 sequence reads: CASSFSQSNEQYV. The CDR3 bases are TGTGCCAGCAGCTTCAGTCAAAGCAACGAGCAGTACGTC.

There are a few counts of this clonotype. The V and J genes are TRBV6-1 and TRBJ2-7; maybe TRBD1 (6 bases). Per the germline V gene, CDR1 is MNHNS and CDR2 is SASEGT. V lost 1 base and J lost 3, with 16 bases in between. CDR3 size: 16 residues. For the CDR3, the DNA is TGTGCCAGCAGTGAAGGCCTTTGGGACACGGGCTACGAGCAGTACTTC. Protein sequence: CASSEGLWDTGYEQYF.

This clonotype has a handful of counts. The chain joins TRBV5-1 to TRBJ1-1; 9 nucleotides match TRBD1. This CDR3 has 13 amino acids. Germline loops: CDR1 SGHRS, CDR2 YFSETQ. V lost 4 bases to trimming and J lost 5 bases; unmatched junction nucleotides: 3. CDR3 sequence: CASSRGTGTEAFF. The CDR3 region has the DNA TGCGCCAGCAGCCGCGGGACAGGGACTGAAGCTTTCTTT. Complete variable domain (other parts from reference TRBV5-1 and TRBJ1-1): KAGVTQTPRYLIKTRGQQVTLSCSPISGHRSVSWYQQTPGQGLQFLFEYFSETQRNKGNFPGRFSGRQFSNSRSEMNVSTLELGDSALYLCASSRGTGTEAFFGQGTRLTVV.

This chain connects TRBV5-1 to TRBJ2-1, with D possibly TRBD2 on 6 matching bases. Between the trimmed V and J ends, which lost 4 bases and 7 bases, there was a span of 15 bases. The germline CDR1 and CDR2 sequences are SGHRS and YFSETQ. CDR3 length: 14 amino acids. The CDR3 DNA is TGCGCCAGCAGCCCCCGAGGCGGGGTGAATGAGCAGTTCTTC. It specifies CASSPRGGVNEQFF. The whole variable domain, remainder taken from reference TRBV5-1 and TRBJ2-1, is KAGVTQTPRYLIKTRGQQVTLSCSPISGHRSVSWYQQTPGQGLQFLFEYFSETQRNKGNFPGRFSGRQFSNSRSEMNVSTLELGDSALYLCASSPRGGVNEQFFGPGTRLTVL.

This clonotype appeared a few times. This rearrangement joins TRBV28 to TRBJ2-1; perhaps D is TRBD1 or TRBD2 (6 bases each). The CDR3 runs to 15 residues. CDR1 and CDR2 (germline): MDHEN, SYDVKM. Between the trimmed V and J ends, which lost 1 base and 6 bases, there was a span of 13 bases. The CDR3: CASSLSSRGRNEQFF. The CDR3, as DNA: TGTGCCAGCAGTTTATCTTCCCGGGGGCGCAATGAGCAGTTCTTC.

This clonotype was counted a few times. J is TRBJ1-1 and V is TRBV7-3; D remains unclear. Germline lookup yields CDR1 SGHTA and CDR2 FQGTGA. Trimming left V 1 base short and J 1 base short, with 10 bases between. The CDR3 has 15 residues. CDR3 sequence reads: CASSLKASTNTEAFF. For the CDR3, the DNA is TGTGCCAGCAGCTTAAAGGCCAGCACGAACACTGAAGCTTTCTTT.

This clonotype was seen more than once but under ten times. The rearrangement joins TRBV9 to TRBJ2-5; TRBD1 aligns across 11 bases. Germline assignment: CDR1 SGDLS and CDR2 YYNGEE. The J segment lost 4 bases and the V segment lost 0 bases, leaving 2 bases of the junction unmatched. This CDR3 spans 15 amino acids. CDR3 coding DNA: TGTGCCAGCAGCGTAGGGACAGGGGGCGTAGAGACCCAGTACTTC. Its translation: CASSVGTGGVETQYF.

This clonotype came up a few times. At one end, the junction sequence differs from germline, possibly due to a read error. The chain links TRBV29-1 to TRBJ1-2; 7 bases match TRBD1. CDR3 size: 11 residues. Germline assignment: CDR1 SQVTM and CDR2 ANQGSEA. The DNA of the CDR3 is TGCAGCGTTGAAGTATCGGACAGGCCTCACTTC. Amino acid sequence: CSVEVSDRPHF. The full variable domain, rest sourced from reference TRBV29-1 and TRBJ1-2, is SAVISQKPSRDICQRGTSLTIQCQVDSQVTMMFWYRQQPGQSLTLIATANQGSEATYESGFVIDKFPISRPNLTFSTLTVSNMSPEDSSIYLCSVEVSDRPHFGSGTRLTVV.

This chain connects TRBV10-3 to TRBJ1-5, with 8 bases that match TRBD1. The CDR3 runs 15 residues. The junction had 5 bases not matched to a gene; V was cut back by 4 bases and J by 3 bases. Germline CDR1 and CDR2: ENHRY and SYGVKD. The CDR3 coding sequence is TGTGCCATCAGTGGGGGACAGGCGATCAATCAGCCCCAGCATTTT. Translated: CAISGGQAINQPQHF.

This chain links TRBV18 with TRBJ1-1; D not certain. Trimming took off 3 bases at V and 2 bases at J, with 13 bases between the two ends. Germline V gene sequence: CDR1 KGHSH, CDR2 LQKENI. The CDR3 loop spans 15 amino acids. The CDR3 DNA reads TGTGCCAGCTCACCGCTGGAAGAGGTAAACACTGAAGCTTTCTTT. Its translation is CASSPLEEVNTEAFF. Supplemented by reference TRBV18 and TRBJ1-1, the full variable domain reads NAGVMQNPRHLVRRRGQEARLRCSPMKGHSHVYWYRQLPEEGLKFMVYLQKENIIDESGMPKERFSAEFPKEGPSILRIQQVVRGDSAAYFCASSPLEEVNTEAFFGQGTRLTVV.

The genes are TRBV28 and TRBJ1-5; unclear D gene. The CDR3 runs to 12 residues. The V and J ends lost 10 bases and 1 base respectively, with 8 bases between them. Germline V gene data show CDR1 as MDHEN and CDR2 as SYDVKM. CDR3 sequence: CATDNSNQPQHF. The CDR3 DNA sequence: TGTGCCACCGACAACAGCAATCAGCCCCAGCATTTT.

This clonotype was found a few times. The rearrangement links TRBV5-1 to TRBJ2-5; 7 bases align to TRBD1. Germline V lookup: CDR1 SGHRS, CDR2 YFSETQ. Trimming cost V 5 bases and J 3 bases; bases outside gene matches: 10. CDR3 size: 15 residues. CDR3 coding DNA: TGCGCCAGCAGTCCGACAGGGCGAGGGGAAGAGACCCAGTACTTC. It codes for CASSPTGRGEETQYF.

The V and J genes are TRBV20-1 and TRBJ2-4; TRBD1 matches 7 bases. This CDR3 has 14 residues. Germline values: CDR1 DFQATT, CDR2 SNEGSKA (reference sequence). The trim removed 3 bases at V and 7 bases at J, leaving 9 bases unmatched. DNA for the CDR3: TGCAGTGCTAGCCACCGGGACAGAGCGAACATTCAGTACTTC. This translates into CSASHRDRANIQYF.

A few counts support this clonotype. The V call is TRBV2, the J call TRBJ2-5; possibly TRBD1 or TRBD2 for D (5 bases each). The germline CDR1 and CDR2 sequences are SNHLY and FYNNEI. Trimming left V 4 bases short and J 6 bases short, with 9 bases between. There are 12 residues in the CDR3. The CDR3 DNA reads as TGTGCCAGCAGTGCCCAGGGACAGACCCAGTACTTC. Amino acid sequence: CASSAQGQTQYF.

This clonotype was detected only a few times. The V call is TRBV28, the J call TRBJ2-5; possibly TRBD1 for D (5 bases). V was clipped by 5 bases and J by 2 bases, with 18 bases between them. The CDR3 has 16 amino acids. Germline CDR1 and CDR2: MDHEN and SYDVKM. For the CDR3, the DNA is TGTGCCAGCAGTATTGCCCGGACAAGCTCACAAGAGACCCAGTACTTC. Translation gives CASSIARTSSQETQYF.

This chain joins TRBV6-5 and TRBJ2-5; 15 nucleotides align to TRBD2. After removal of 7 bases from V and 5 bases from J, the junction contained 11 bases not matched to a gene. CDR3 length: 17 amino acids. CDR1 is MNHEY, CDR2 SVGAGI, per germline. The CDR3, as DNA: TGTGCCAGCATCCCGGGACTAGCGGGGGGCCCGCCGGAGACCCAGTACTTC. Translating it yields CASIPGLAGGPPETQYF.

This clonotype was observed at least ten times. This chain joins TRBV5-1 and TRBJ2-3, with a tentative D call TRBD1 (6 bases). The germline CDR1 and CDR2 sequences are SGHRS and YFSETQ. This CDR3 spans 14 amino acids. Trimming removed 4 bases at V and 4 bases at J, with 13 bases between. This CDR3 is CASSPLSGADTQYF. For the CDR3, the DNA is TGCGCCAGCAGCCCCCTCTCAGGGGCAGATACGCAGTATTTT. Variable domain in full (rest from reference TRBV5-1 and TRBJ2-3): KAGVTQTPRYLIKTRGQQVTLSCSPISGHRSVSWYQQTPGQGLQFLFEYFSETQRNKGNFPGRFSGRQFSNSRSEMNVSTLELGDSALYLCASSPLSGADTQYFGPGTRLTVL.

This chain links TRBV18 with TRBJ1-2; 8 nucleotides match TRBD1. Trimming took 3 bases from V and 6 from J; bases not matched to a gene: 9. CDR3 size: 15 residues. Germline V lookup: CDR1 KGHSH, CDR2 LQKENI. CDR3 region: CASSPGQAQIDGYTF. CDR3 nucleotides: TGTGCCAGCTCACCGGGACAGGCCCAAATTGATGGCTACACCTTC.

This clonotype appeared a few times. This chain joins TRBV5-1 and TRBJ2-7; perhaps TRBD2 as D (5 bases). The CDR3 has 14 amino acids. The V gene lost 0 bases and the J gene lost 5 bases, with 12 bases spanning the gap. Germline loops: CDR1 SGHRS, CDR2 YFSETQ. The CDR3 region has the DNA TGCGCCAGCAGCTTGGCGGGGTTTTTGGACGAGCAGTACGTC. It codes for CASSLAGFLDEQYV.